This TCR beta chain was documented in a study of T cell clusters in autoimmune cytopenias (dated by TCRdb to between 2019 and 2020). Regarding the research as a whole: Among healthy donor controls, the mean age was roughly 56 years, the median age was roughly 60 years, and about half of the roughly 43 were female. The study aimed to test whether autoimmune cytopenia patients carry a disease-specific immune repertoire signature usable as a blood-based biomarker. The comparison group for autoimmune hepatitis repertoires was about 20 healthy donors matched for age and sex. For primary cytopenia, the controls were about two dozen age-matched healthy donors, and for secondary cytopenia, the controls were around 14 age-matched CLL patients. A median TRB sequencing depth of 50,000 or so reads per sample was reached, and a median of approximately 2,300 distinct TRB clonotypes per sample was obtained. Peripheral blood TRB and IGH repertoires were sequenced in autoimmune cytopenia patients at active disease and during treatment follow-up, alongside healthy, CLL and autoimmune hepatitis controls. Results the study describes overall, beyond this receptor: GLIPH results suggested that primary autoimmune cytopenia patients were missing physiological T cell clusters, with under 55 clusters found only in healthy donors compared with some 17 found only in patients. The T cell clusters were defined in silico only, and their functional role remained to be validated experimentally. In the comparison of secondary cytopenia with CLL, no cluster-lack signature showed up, apparently because the dominant lymphoma-associated repertoire masked the signature. The TRB repertoire shifts, including less even repertoires in secondary cytopenia and CLL, mostly reflected lymphoma bias and not autoimmunity. Healthy donors showed around 2.9-fold more exclusive TRB clusters than active autoimmune hepatitis patients, consistent with an autoimmunity-wide signature.

The CDR3 runs 13 residues from the cysteine to the phenylalanine. The protein alone is recorded here. Taken from the germline V gene, the CDR1 and CDR2 loops are SQVTM and ANQGSEA. TRB rearrangements were amplified by multiplex PCR using a touch-down protocol with TRB-A and TRB-B primer pools mixed in one tube. Illumina adapters and sample indices were added to the amplicons through two consecutive PCR reactions performed with Phusion HS II polymerase. The amplicons were purified from gel with the NucleoSpin Gel and PCR Clean-up kit, after which the amplicons were quantified by Qubit and checked for quality on an Agilent 2100 Bioanalyzer. Libraries were sequenced on an Illumina MiSeq using 600-cycle, single-indexed, paired-end runs. On the study's bioinformatics: TRB reads were aligned and assembled with MiXCR version 2.1.12 using the default MiXCR reference library. A clone was defined by each unique CDR3 nucleotide sequence, and analysis was restricted to productive sequences with at least two reads. Repertoire diversity was assessed with alpha-parameterized diversity profiles (alpha 0 to 5), including the Shannon (alpha 1) and Simpson (alpha 2) indices, which were computed with an R script. Combinatorial TRB VJ usage was calculated with the tcR package and was compared between cohorts by principal component analysis performed with ade4. Using GLIPH, TCRbeta CDR3s were clustered on pairs of cohorts matched for age and read depth, and a Wilcoxon test was used to compare cluster frequencies. TCRdb reanalyzed the reads, keeping one entry per CDR3 protein sequence and omitting DNA. TCRdb, not the original authors, processed these V and J calls. The sample table holds approximately 6,400 distinct CDR3 sequences. The ten largest clonotypes hold roughly 18% of the sample.

This clonotype is medium-sized (0.01 to 0.1%), judged from its frequency; no count is recorded. The specificity of this receptor is unknown. For each sample, TRB amplification used about 240 ng of peripheral blood genomic DNA, equal to some 37,000 genome equivalents. A further study also used this sample, focusing on T cell repertoires in aging, cancer and after chemotherapy. According to the second study: Donors were distributed across six age groups ranging from 30 or younger to 70 or older, with at least three individuals included per group. TCR repertoires from healthy donor controls were recorded over periods of several months to years and showed clear clonal overlap between repeated samplings. The complete dataset included 8 million to 9 million TCR reads. Significantly lower blood TCR diversity and higher clonality were observed in untreated patients with hematological or solid cancers than in age-matched healthy donors. In healthy donors, the decline in TCR diversity with age was mainly explained by loss of richness, whereas in cancer patients loss of evenness was also found to contribute. In both cancer cohorts, the median generation probability rose over the chemotherapy interval, which suggests that the repertoire was reconstituted through rebound thymic output. It was noted by the authors that conclusions about immunological memory after chemotherapy cannot be drawn from the repertoire data. Peripheral blood TCR beta repertoires from healthy donors and cancer patients were profiled to examine immunoaging and T cell reconstitution after chemotherapy. Alongside fewer than 100 healthy donors serving as a reference group, the cohort included roughly 220 cancer patients, of whom roughly 90 had hematological cancers and 124 had solid cancers. MiXCR versions 2.12 and 3.0.5 were used to process TRB sequences. The repertoire metrics were Shannon diversity, evenness, clonality (calculated as one minus evenness), and diversity profiles parameterized by alpha from 0 to 5. Generation probabilities of clones in paired pre- and post-chemotherapy samples were computed with the IGoR algorithm.

Sequenced input: peripheral blood. The sequence came from a human donor in good health. The chain is encoded by TRBV29-1 joined to TRBJ1-1; the D call from TCRdb, TRBD1, cannot be confirmed without DNA. The CDR3 amino acid sequence is: CSVSHRVAPEAFF.